The T cell receptor beta chain under discussion was sequenced for a study of T-cell memory formation after mild COVID-19. About the research overall: TCR clusters showed largely donor specificity. Study-wide results and limits: There was a balanced CD4/CD8 profile in clones contracting day 15 to 85, and later expanders leaned CD4+.

TCR alpha and TCR beta cDNA libraries carrying sample barcodes and UMIs were produced by 5'RACE using constant-segment primers. TCRdb reprocessed the 5' RACE reads via MiXCR and lists one record per CDR3 protein. There are about 310,000 distinct CDR3 sequences in the sample; approximately 15% occur only once, and 22% lies in the top ten. This clonotype turned up a few times. The antigen is undetermined. This sequence was found in a young man who had mild COVID-19 (a few samples of this study predate the infection). Cell type and time point are not known. The source material was PBMCs or a T cell subset sorted from them (not recorded which).

As DNA, the CDR3 is TGTGCCAGCAGCTCCACGAGCAATGAGCAGTTCTTC. It is translated as CASSSTSNEQFF. The V gene is TRBV5-8, the J gene TRBJ2-1, with D uncertain. Trimming shortened V by 3 bases and J by 6 bases, and 7 bases separated the two germline ends. The length of the CDR3 is 12 residues. The germline V gene has CDR1 SGHTS and CDR2 YDEGEE.